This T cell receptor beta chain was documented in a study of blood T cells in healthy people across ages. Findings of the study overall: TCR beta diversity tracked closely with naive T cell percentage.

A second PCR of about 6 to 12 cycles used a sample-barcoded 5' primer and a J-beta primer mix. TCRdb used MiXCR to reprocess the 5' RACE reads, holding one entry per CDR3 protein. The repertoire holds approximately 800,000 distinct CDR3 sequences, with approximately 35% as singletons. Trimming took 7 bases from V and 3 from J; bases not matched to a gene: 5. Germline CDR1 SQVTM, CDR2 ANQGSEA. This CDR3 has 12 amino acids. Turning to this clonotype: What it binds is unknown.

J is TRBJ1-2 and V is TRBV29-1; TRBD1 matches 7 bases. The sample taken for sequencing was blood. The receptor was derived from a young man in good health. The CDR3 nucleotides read TGCAGCGCGCCGGGGACAGACTATGGCTACACCTTC. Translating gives CSAPGTDYGYTF.